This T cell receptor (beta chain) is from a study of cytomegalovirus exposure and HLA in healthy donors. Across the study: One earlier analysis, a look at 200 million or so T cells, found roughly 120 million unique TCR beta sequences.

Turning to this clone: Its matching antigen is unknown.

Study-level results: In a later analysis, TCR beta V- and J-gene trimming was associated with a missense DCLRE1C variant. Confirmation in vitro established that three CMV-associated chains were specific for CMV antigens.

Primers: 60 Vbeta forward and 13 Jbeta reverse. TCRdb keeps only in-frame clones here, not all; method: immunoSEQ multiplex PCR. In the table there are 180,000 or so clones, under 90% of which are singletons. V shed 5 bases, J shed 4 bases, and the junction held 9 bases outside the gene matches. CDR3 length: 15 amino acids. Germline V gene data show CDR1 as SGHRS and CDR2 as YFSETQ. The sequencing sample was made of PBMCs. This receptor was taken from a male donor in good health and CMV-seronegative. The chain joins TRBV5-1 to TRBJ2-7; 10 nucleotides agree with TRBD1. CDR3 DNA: TGCGCCAGCAGTAAGGGACAGGGGCTGAGGTACGAGCAGTACTTC. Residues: CASSKGQGLRYEQYF.